Sequencing of this T cell receptor beta chain was carried out in a study of T-cell reconstitution after alpha-beta-depleted transplantation in children. Notes on this clonotype: Its target is not known.

Researchers prepared the TCRbeta library using unique molecular identifiers, the study reports. TCRdb independently ran MiXCR on the PCR reads; one entry per CDR3 protein. The repertoire has 250,000 to 400,000 distinct CDR3 sequences, approximately 20% of them found once; the top ten carry 9.5% to 12%. V shed 9 bases, J shed 8 bases, and the junction held 7 bases outside the gene matches. Germline CDR1 reads LNHNV; CDR2 reads YYDKDF (reference sequence). CDR3 length: 13 residues. Points from the study as a whole: Certain patients had high TCRbeta diversity at day 60, and it came from recipient T cells and thymic progenitors that survived. Reported findings indicate that, about two months after transplant, alpha-beta T cells came from several hundred expanded clones, which were derived from non-depleted graft cells. Among T cells one year after transplant, newly produced cells accounted for most counts and diversity.

Sequences were derived from PBMCs, mostly from graft donor cells, sampled 180 days after TCRalphabeta/CD19-depleted stem cell transplant. This rearrangement joins TRBV15 to TRBJ2-3; 11 bases are a match to TRBD1. This clonotype was sampled from a male patient aged 10 to 17 who had a stem cell transplant for acute lymphoblastic leukemia, so the T cells may come from the graft donor. Here the CDR3 reads CATGQGAPGTQYF. The CDR3 DNA sequence: TGTGCCACTGGACAGGGGGCGCCCGGTACGCAGTATTTT.